This note documents a single TCR beta chain sequence. These data are taken from a study of T cells in localized non-small cell lung cancer. The CDR3 extends over 13 amino acids. Losses at the gene ends were 2 bases for V and 9 bases for J; bases not matched to a gene: 7. Germline loops: CDR1 SGHKS, CDR2 YYEKEE (reference sequence). The protocol was immunoSEQ multiplex PCR, while the TCRdb copy is restricted to in-frame clones and leaves out a portion. The repertoire has tens of thousands of clones, roughly 84% of them found once; the top ten carry almost 8%. The specimen comprised PBMCs, sampled before any cancer treatment. The receptor was derived from a man aged 40-75 years with stage II lung adenocarcinoma. This chain uses TRBV5-5 with TRBJ2-5; TRBD1 matches at 7 bases. As DNA, the CDR3 is TGTGCCAGCAGCTTAACAGGGGCGGAGGCCCAGTACTTC. Its translation: CASSLTGAEAQYF.